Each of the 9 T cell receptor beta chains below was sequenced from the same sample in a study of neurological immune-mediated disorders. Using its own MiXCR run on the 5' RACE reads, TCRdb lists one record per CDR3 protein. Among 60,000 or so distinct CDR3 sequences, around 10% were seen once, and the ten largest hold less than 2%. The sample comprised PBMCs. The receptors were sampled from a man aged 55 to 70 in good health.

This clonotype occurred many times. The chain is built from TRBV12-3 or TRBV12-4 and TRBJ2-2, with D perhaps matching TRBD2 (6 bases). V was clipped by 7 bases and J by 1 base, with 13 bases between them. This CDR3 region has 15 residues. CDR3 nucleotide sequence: TGTGCCAGCAAGGAGGGCAGAGTGAACACCGGGGAGCTGTTTTTT. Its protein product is CASKEGRVNTGELFF.

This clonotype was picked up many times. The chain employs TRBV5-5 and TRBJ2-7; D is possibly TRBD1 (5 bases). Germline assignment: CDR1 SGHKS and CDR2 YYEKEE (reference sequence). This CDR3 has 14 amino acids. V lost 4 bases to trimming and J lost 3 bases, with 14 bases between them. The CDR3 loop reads CASSPQGPFYEQYF. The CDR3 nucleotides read TGTGCCAGCAGCCCCCAGGGTCCCTTCTACGAGCAGTACTTC. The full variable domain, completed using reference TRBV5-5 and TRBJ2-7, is DAGVTQSPTHLIKTRGQQVTLRCSPISGHKSVSWYQQVLGQGPQFIFQYYEKEERGRGNFPDRFSARQFPNYSSELNVNALLLGDSALYLCASSPQGPFYEQYFGPGTRLTVT.

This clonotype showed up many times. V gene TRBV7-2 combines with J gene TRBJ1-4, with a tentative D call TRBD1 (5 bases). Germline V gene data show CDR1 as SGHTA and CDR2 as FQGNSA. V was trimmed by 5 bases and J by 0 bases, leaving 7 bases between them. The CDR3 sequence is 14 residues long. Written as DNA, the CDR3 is TGTGCCAGCAGCAGACAGTCAACTAATGAAAAACTGTTTTTT. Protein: CASSRQSTNEKLFF. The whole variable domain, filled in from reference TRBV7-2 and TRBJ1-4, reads GAGVSQSPSNKVTEKGKDVELRCDPISGHTALYWYRQSLGQGLEFLIYFQGNSAPDKSGLPSDRFSAERTGGSVSTLTIQRTQQEDSAVYLCASSRQSTNEKLFFGSGTQLSVL.

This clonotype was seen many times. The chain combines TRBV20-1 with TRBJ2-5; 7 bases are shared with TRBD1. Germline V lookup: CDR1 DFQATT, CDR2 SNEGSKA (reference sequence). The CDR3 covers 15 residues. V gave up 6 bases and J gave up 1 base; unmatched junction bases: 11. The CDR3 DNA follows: TGCAGTGCATCCAGGGGGTGGGCAGCCCAAGAGACCCAGTACTTC. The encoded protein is CSASRGWAAQETQYF.

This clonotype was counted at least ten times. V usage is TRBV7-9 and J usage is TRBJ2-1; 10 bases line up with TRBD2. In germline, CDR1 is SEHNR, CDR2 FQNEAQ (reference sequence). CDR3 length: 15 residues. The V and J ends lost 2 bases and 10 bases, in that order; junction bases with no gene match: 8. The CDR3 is CASSLTPTSGLEQFF. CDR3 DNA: TGTGCCAGCAGCTTAACCCCGACTAGCGGGTTGGAGCAGTTCTTC.

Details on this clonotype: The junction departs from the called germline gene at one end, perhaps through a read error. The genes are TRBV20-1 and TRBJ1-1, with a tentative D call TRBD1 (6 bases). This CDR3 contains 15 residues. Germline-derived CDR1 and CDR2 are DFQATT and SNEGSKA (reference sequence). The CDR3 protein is CSARVQLRGITEAFF. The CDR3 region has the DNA TGCAGTGCTAGAGTTCAATTAAGGGGGATCACTGAAGCGTTCTTT.

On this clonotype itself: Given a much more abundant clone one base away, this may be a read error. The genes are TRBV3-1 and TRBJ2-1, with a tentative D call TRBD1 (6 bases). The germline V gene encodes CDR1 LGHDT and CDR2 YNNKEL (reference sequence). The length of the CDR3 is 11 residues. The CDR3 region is CANSLTGEQFF. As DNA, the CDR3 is TGTGCCAACAGCTTAACAGGGGAGCAGTTCTTC.

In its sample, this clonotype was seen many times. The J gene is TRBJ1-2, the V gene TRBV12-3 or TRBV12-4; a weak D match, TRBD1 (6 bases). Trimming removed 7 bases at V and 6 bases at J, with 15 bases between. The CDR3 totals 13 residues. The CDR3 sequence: CASKPGHYHGYTF. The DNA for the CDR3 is TGTGCCAGCAAACCGGGACACTACCATGGCTACACCTTC.

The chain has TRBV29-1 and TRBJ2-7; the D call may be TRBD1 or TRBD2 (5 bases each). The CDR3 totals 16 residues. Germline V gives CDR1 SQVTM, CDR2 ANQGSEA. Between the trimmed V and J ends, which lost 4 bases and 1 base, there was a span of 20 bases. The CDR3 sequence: CSVAGHRGASSYEQYF. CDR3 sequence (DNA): TGCAGCGTTGCGGGCCACAGAGGGGCCTCTTCCTACGAGCAGTACTTC.